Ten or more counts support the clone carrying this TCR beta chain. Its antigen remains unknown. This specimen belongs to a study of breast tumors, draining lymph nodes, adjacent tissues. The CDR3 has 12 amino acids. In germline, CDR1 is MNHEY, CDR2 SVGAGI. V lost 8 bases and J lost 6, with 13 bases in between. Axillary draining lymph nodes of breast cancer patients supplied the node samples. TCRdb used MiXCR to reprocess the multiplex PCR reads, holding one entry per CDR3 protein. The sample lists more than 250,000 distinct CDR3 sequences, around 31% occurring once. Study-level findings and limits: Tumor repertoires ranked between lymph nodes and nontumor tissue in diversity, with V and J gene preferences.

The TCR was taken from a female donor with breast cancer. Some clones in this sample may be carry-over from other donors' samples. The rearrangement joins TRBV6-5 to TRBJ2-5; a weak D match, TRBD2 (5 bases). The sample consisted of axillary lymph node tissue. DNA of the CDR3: TGTGCCAGCGGGGTAGGGAGTCAGACCCAGTACTTC. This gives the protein CASGVGSQTQYF.